The 15 T cell receptor beta chains reported below all come from one sample, sequenced in a study of tumor-infiltrating lymphocytes in oesophageal squamous cell carcinoma. TCRdb redid the calling of the PCR reads with MiXCR, one entry per CDR3 protein. The sample lists some 16,000 distinct CDR3 sequences; 40% to 55% were seen once. The sequencing input was esophageal tumor tissue. The origin of the receptors is a male donor with esophageal squamous cell carcinoma.

The V gene is TRBV24-1, the J gene TRBJ2-5; 7 bases match TRBD1. The J call may not be correct, given that the DNA end is closer to TRBJ2-1. Germline lookup yields CDR1 KGHDR and CDR2 SFDVKD. This CDR3 has 13 amino acids. The CDR3 here is CATSAGTDNEQFF. The CDR3 DNA is TGTGCCACCAGTGCCGGGACAGACAATGAGCAGTTCTTC.

This clonotype occurred a few times. Possible read error: a much larger clone is one base away. The chain employs TRBV4-1 and TRBJ2-5; 7 nucleotides agree with TRBD2. The J call may be in error: the DNA end matches TRBJ2-1 better. The CDR3 spans 15 residues. Per germline, CDR1 MGHRA and CDR2 YSYEKL. The CDR3: CASSLATSRSYEQFF. CDR3 DNA: TGCGCCAGCAGCCTTGCGACTAGCCGATCCTACGAGCAGTTCTTC.

The sample holds one count of this clonotype. The CDR3 spells CASSSGDSANTEAFF. The CDR3 DNA is TGTGCCAGCAGCTCTGGGGACAGTGCGAACACTGAAGCTTTCTTT. The gene calls are TRBV7-4 and TRBJ2-3; 7 bases fit TRBD1. The DNA end is more similar to TRBJ1-1, so the J call may be wrong. The V gene's germline CDR1 is SGHVT and CDR2 SQSDAQ. The CDR3 has 15 residues.

This clonotype is medium-sized by share. This may be a read error: a much more frequent sequence differs by one nucleotide. This rearrangement joins TRBV7-3 to TRBJ2-7; D remains ambiguous. Germline CDR1 SGHTA, CDR2 FQGTGA. Trimming stripped 2 bases from V and 7 bases from J, with 12 bases between. The CDR3 has 13 residues. The CDR3 loop reads CASSLGARDEQYF. CDR3 nucleotide sequence: TGTGCCAGCAGCTTAGGTGCCAGAGATGAGCAGTACTTC.

This clonotype was recorded many times. V is TRBV5-6 and J is TRBJ2-1, with TRBD2 identical over 16 bases. CDR3 length equals 21 residues. Germline assignment: CDR1 SGHDT and CDR2 YYEEEE. Trimming took 0 bases from V and 12 from J; bases not matched to a gene: 21. The CDR3 nucleotides are TGTGCCAGCAGCTTGGAAATTGACAGGCCCCCGGGACTAGCGGGAGGGGAGGGGCAGTTCTTC. It encodes CASSLEIDRPPGLAGGEGQFF.

This clonotype has just one count. The gene calls are TRBV7-2 and TRBJ2-3; D tentatively fits TRBD1 or TRBD2 (6 bases each). Germline CDR1 and CDR2: SGHTA and FQGNSA. V dropped 5 bases and J dropped 3 bases, with 21 bases sitting between them. CDR3 length: 17 residues. CDR3 sequence (DNA): TGTGCCAGCAGCCCTTTAGGCGCTCGAGGGGGGACAGATACGCAGTATTTT. It yields the protein CASSPLGARGGTDTQYF.

A few counts support this clonotype. The V gene is TRBV7-8, the J gene TRBJ1-2, with D maybe TRBD1 (6 bases). Trimming removed 7 bases from V and 4 bases from J, with 13 bases in between. Germline CDR1 reads SGHVS; CDR2 reads FQNEAQ. This CDR3 spans 13 amino acids. The CDR3 DNA is TGTGCCAGCACCCTACAGGGAAGCTATGGCTACACCTTC. It specifies CASTLQGSYGYTF.

The table lists this clonotype with many counts. The rearrangement joins TRBV7-2 to TRBJ1-2; D uncertain. Trimming shortened V by 1 base and J by 6 bases, and 6 bases separated the two germline ends. This CDR3 has 12 amino acids. The germline V gene encodes CDR1 SGHTA and CDR2 FQGNSA. This CDR3 reads CASSLGSNGYTF. The CDR3 bases are TGTGCCAGCAGCTTAGGCAGTAATGGCTACACCTTC.

In this sample, this clonotype turned up many times. V gene TRBV27 combines with J gene TRBJ2-1; D is possibly TRBD1 (5 bases). The J call is doubtful: the DNA matches TRBJ2-7 better. The CDR3 is 17 amino acids. Germline CDR1 is MNHEY and CDR2 is SMNVEV (reference sequence). The CDR3 reads CASSLRQGGSTGNEQYF. The CDR3 bases are TGTGCCAGCAGTTTACGGCAGGGCGGTTCCACGGGCAATGAGCAGTACTTC.

This clonotype was counted between two and nine times. V and J are TRBV12-3 or TRBV12-4 and TRBJ1-1; D is unclear. CDR3 length equals 12 residues. With 3 bases removed from V and 11 bases from J, the gap between germline ends came to 13 bases. In DNA, the CDR3 is TGTGCCAGCAGTTTTAAGTCCTTTGTTGCTTTCTTT. Amino acid sequence: CASSFKSFVAFF.

The V call is TRBV7-2, the J call TRBJ1-6; 7 nucleotides agree with TRBD1. The trim removed 5 bases at V and 9 bases at J, leaving 4 bases unmatched. CDR3 length: 13 amino acids. CDR1 and CDR2 (germline): SGHTA, FQGNSA. CDR3 DNA sequence: TGTGCCAGCAGCCGACAGGGAACTTCACCCCTCCACTTT. Amino acid sequence: CASSRQGTSPLHF. The full variable domain, rest sourced from reference TRBV7-2 and TRBJ1-6, is GAGVSQSPSNKVTEKGKDVELRCDPISGHTALYWYRQSLGQGLEFLIYFQGNSAPDKSGLPSDRFSAERTGGSVSTLTIQRTQQEDSAVYLCASSRQGTSPLHFGNGTRLTVT.

This chain links TRBV7-8 with TRBJ2-5; a possible D gene is TRBD1 (5 bases). The J call could be wrong; TRBJ1-2 is a better fit for the DNA end. CDR1 SGHVS and CDR2 FQNEAQ come from the germline V gene. CDR3 length equals 15 residues. The CDR3 region is CASSLFQGPSYGYTF. Here the CDR3 DNA reads TGTGCCAGCAGCTTATTCCAGGGTCCGAGCTATGGCTACACCTTC.

The gene calls are TRBV7-6 and TRBJ2-1; D gene ambiguous. The length of the CDR3 is 16 residues. Between the trimmed V and J ends, which lost 1 base and 5 bases, there was a span of 15 bases. The germline V gene encodes CDR1 SGHVS and CDR2 FNYEAQ. The CDR3 DNA reads as TGTGCCAGCAGCTTAGTCCTTACTCACCTCGACAATGAGCAGTTCTTC. Encoded protein: CASSLVLTHLDNEQFF. Looking up the rest from reference TRBV7-6 and TRBJ2-1 gives the full variable domain: GAGVSQSPRYKVTKRGQDVALRCDPISGHVSLYWYRQALGQGPEFLTYFNYEAQQDKSGLPNDRFSAERPEGSISTLTIQRTEQRDSAMYRCASSLVLTHLDNEQFFGPGTRLTVL.

The J gene is TRBJ2-3, the V gene TRBV11-2; D is uncertain. This CDR3 is built from 14 residues. V was clipped by 1 base and J by 2 bases, with 7 bases between them. The germline gives CDR1 SGHAT, CDR2 FQNNGV. CDR3: CASSLGLPTDTQYF. The CDR3 DNA reads as TGTGCCAGCAGCTTAGGGCTACCCACAGATACGCAGTATTTT.

This clonotype was counted many times. The chain carries TRBV28 and TRBJ2-5; the D is unclear. Germline loops: CDR1 MDHEN, CDR2 SYDVKM. The V and J ends lost 6 bases and 11 bases respectively, with 13 bases between them. The CDR3 loop spans 11 amino acids. The CDR3 nucleotides are TGTGCCAGCAGATATGAACTATGGCAGTACTTC. It yields the protein CASRYELWQYF.